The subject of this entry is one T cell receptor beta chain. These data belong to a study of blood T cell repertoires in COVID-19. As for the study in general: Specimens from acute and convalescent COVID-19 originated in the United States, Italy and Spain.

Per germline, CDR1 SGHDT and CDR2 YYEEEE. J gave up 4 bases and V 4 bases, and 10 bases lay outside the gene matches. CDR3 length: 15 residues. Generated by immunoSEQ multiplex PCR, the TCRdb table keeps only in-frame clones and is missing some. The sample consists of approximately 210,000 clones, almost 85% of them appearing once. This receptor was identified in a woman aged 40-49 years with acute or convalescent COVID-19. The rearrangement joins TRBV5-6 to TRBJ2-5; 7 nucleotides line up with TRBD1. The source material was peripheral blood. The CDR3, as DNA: TGTGCCAGCAGCCCTACGACGACAGGGCTAGAGACCCAGTACTTC. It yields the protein CASSPTTTGLETQYF.